Following are 26 T cell receptor beta chains from one sample sequenced in a study of blood T cell repertoires in COVID-19. This table comes from immunoSEQ multiplex PCR, and its TCRdb copy is limited to in-frame clones, with some not included. The sample includes about 210,000 clones, about 91% seen only once; the top ten take about 9.3%. The sample comprised PBMCs or T cells enriched from blood (not recorded which). The receptors originated from a man younger than 35 with acute COVID-19.

V and J are TRBV19 and TRBJ1-2, with a weak D call TRBD1 (6 bases). The V gene lost 7 bases and the J gene lost 10 bases, with 22 bases spanning the gap. This CDR3 comprises 14 residues. Germline assignment: CDR1 LNHDA and CDR2 SQIVND (reference sequence). As DNA, the CDR3 is TGTGCCAGTACCCCCGCCGGGACATCTTTTAACTACACCTTC. This encodes CASTPAGTSFNYTF.

The table lists this clone with many counts. The rearrangement links TRBV5-1 to TRBJ2-5; perhaps TRBD2 as D (7 bases). Germline V gene sequence: CDR1 SGHRS, CDR2 YFSETQ. Trimming took 0 bases from V and 9 from J, leaving 15 bases between them. The CDR3 has 14 amino acids. CDR3 nucleotides: TGCGCCAGCAGCTTGGGACAGGAGGGGGGGCCCCAGTACTTC. Protein sequence: CASSLGQEGGPQYF.

The CDR3 nucleotides read TGTGCCAGCAGTTTGGAGGGCGCGGGCACAGATACGCAGTATTTT. It codes for CASSLEGAGTDTQYF. V gene TRBV28 combines with J gene TRBJ2-3; D is perhaps TRBD2 (6 bases). Germline V lookup: CDR1 MDHEN, CDR2 SYDVKM. The V and J ends lost 3 bases and 1 base respectively, with 11 bases between them. The CDR3 sequence is 15 residues long.

The V and J genes are TRBV5-6 and TRBJ2-1; 9 nucleotides line up with TRBD1. CDR1 SGHDT and CDR2 YYEEEE come from the germline V gene. The CDR3 spans 16 residues. V trimming: 4 bases; J trimming: 5 bases; junction bases outside the gene matches: 10. The chain's CDR3 is CASSTRGQGPNNEQFF. The CDR3 nucleotides read TGTGCCAGCAGCACGCGAGGACAGGGGCCTAACAATGAGCAGTTCTTC.

The chain carries TRBV12-5 and TRBJ2-3, with 7 bases aligning to TRBD1. The CDR3 is 14 residues long. CDR1 is LGHNT and CDR2 is FRNRAP in the germline V gene. J lost 0 bases, V lost 5 bases, and 2 bases had no gene match. CDR3 amino acids: CASGVGQSTDTQYF. The DNA of the CDR3 is TGTGCTAGTGGTGTGGGACAGAGCACAGATACGCAGTATTTT. Drawing the rest from reference TRBV12-5 and TRBJ2-3, the complete variable domain is DARVTQTPRHKVTEMGQEVTMRCQPILGHNTVFWYRQTMMQGLELLAYFRNRAPLDDSGMPKDRFSAEMPDATLATLKIQPSEPRDSAVYFCASGVGQSTDTQYFGPGTRLTVL.

V gene TRBV5-5 combines with J gene TRBJ2-1; 11 positions agree with TRBD2. From germline, CDR1 is SGHKS and CDR2 YYEKEE (reference sequence). V trimming: 1 base; J trimming: 7 bases; junction bases outside the gene matches: 7. The CDR3 has 16 amino acids. This CDR3 reads CASSLSLAGGLNEQFF. In DNA, the CDR3 is TGTGCCAGCAGCTTGTCGCTAGCGGGAGGCTTGAATGAGCAGTTCTTC. Looking up the rest from reference TRBV5-5 and TRBJ2-1 gives the full variable domain: DAGVTQSPTHLIKTRGQQVTLRCSPISGHKSVSWYQQVLGQGPQFIFQYYEKEERGRGNFPDRFSARQFPNYSSELNVNALLLGDSALYLCASSLSLAGGLNEQFFGPGTRLTVL.

In its sample, this clone was seen once. The chain has TRBV7-2 and TRBJ1-1; possible D gene TRBD1, 6 bases. The CDR3 sequence is 15 residues long. Trimming cost V 4 bases and J 3 bases, with 15 bases left between them. Germline values: CDR1 SGHTA, CDR2 FQGNSA. The CDR3 spells CASSSSAQGHTEAFF. For the CDR3, the DNA is TGTGCCAGCAGCTCCTCCGCACAGGGTCACACTGAAGCTTTCTTT.

V and J are TRBV9 and TRBJ1-2; TRBD1 aligns across 8 bases. V was clipped by 4 bases and J by 2 bases; unmatched bases: 13. From germline, CDR1 is SGDLS and CDR2 YYNGEE. There are 17 residues in the CDR3. CDR3 in amino acids: CASSPRDRHLGNYGYTF. The CDR3 DNA follows: TGTGCCAGCAGCCCCCGGGACAGGCACTTGGGGAACTATGGCTACACCTTC.

This clone was seen just once. This chain's CDR3 is CATSVGGGVDEKLFF. The CDR3 bases are TGTGCCACCAGTGTGGGGGGAGGAGTGGATGAAAAACTGTTTTTT. This chain links TRBV24-1 with TRBJ1-4; D perhaps matches TRBD1 (5 bases). This CDR3 region has 15 residues. Germline values: CDR1 KGHDR, CDR2 SFDVKD. The V end lost 5 bases, the J end lost 6 bases, and 15 bases lay between the germline ends.

The rearrangement joins TRBV7-6 to TRBJ1-1, with a tentative D call TRBD1 (5 bases). Trimming took off 4 bases at V and 5 bases at J, with 20 bases between the two ends. The germline CDR1 and CDR2 sequences are SGHVS and FNYEAQ. This CDR3 is built from 16 residues. The CDR3 sequence is CASSSQVWAGSTEAFF. The CDR3 nucleotides are TGTGCCAGCAGCTCGCAAGTCTGGGCAGGGTCGACTGAAGCTTTCTTT.

CDR3 region: CASSVLAGSYNEQFF. CDR3 coding DNA: TGTGCCAGCAGCGTCCTAGCGGGTTCCTACAATGAGCAGTTCTTC. This chain connects TRBV9 to TRBJ2-1; TRBD2 matches 8 bases. Germline-derived CDR1 and CDR2 are SGDLS and YYNGEE. With 2 bases clipped from V and 1 base from J, the junction kept 2 bases outside the gene matches. The CDR3 is 15 amino acids.

The CDR3 loop reads CASSYGAMSGELFF. CDR3 sequence (DNA): TGTGCCAGCAGTTACGGTGCCATGAGTGGGGAGCTGTTTTTT. The rearrangement joins TRBV6-5 to TRBJ2-2; unclear D gene. From germline, CDR1 is MNHEY and CDR2 SVGAGI. This CDR3 region has 14 residues. Trimming cost V 2 bases and J 8 bases, with 12 bases left between them.

This clone was detected only a few times. The V call is TRBV6-1, the J call TRBJ2-7; the D gene is possibly TRBD2 (5 bases). The CDR3 spans 15 residues. The ends were cut back, 2 bases at V and 0 bases at J, with 11 bases in the middle. Germline loops: CDR1 MNHNS, CDR2 SASEGT. The CDR3 region has the DNA TGTGCCAGCAGTGAATCAAGCGGCAGCTCCTACGAGCAGTACTTC. This encodes CASSESSGSSYEQYF.

V gene TRBV29-1 combines with J gene TRBJ2-1; D is possibly TRBD1 (6 bases). From germline, CDR1 is SQVTM and CDR2 ANQGSEA. The CDR3 extends over 14 amino acids. V was pared by 5 bases and J by 0 bases, with 11 bases between. The CDR3 nucleotides are TGCAGCGTTATCCGGACAGACTCCTACAATGAGCAGTTCTTC. As protein: CSVIRTDSYNEQFF.

The chain has TRBV7-6 and TRBJ1-1, with TRBD1 matching over 8 bases. V dropped 5 bases and J dropped 1; count of bases not matched to a gene: 6. Per the germline V gene, CDR1 is SGHVS and CDR2 is FNYEAQ. The length of the CDR3 is 15 residues. CDR3 residues: CASSPLDRENTEAFF. The CDR3 nucleotides are TGTGCCAGCAGCCCCTTGGACAGGGAGAACACTGAAGCTTTCTTT.

This clone was recorded a few times. This CDR3 reads CASSETVSYNEQFF. Here the CDR3 DNA reads TGTGCCAGCAGCGAGACTGTCTCCTACAATGAGCAGTTCTTC. This chain links TRBV7-3 with TRBJ2-1, with D unclear. The CDR3 consists of 14 residues. Trimming removed 5 bases at V and 0 bases at J, with 8 bases between. Germline V gene data show CDR1 as SGHTA and CDR2 as FQGTGA.

The chain uses TRBV27 and TRBJ1-6, with 9 positions matching TRBD1. J was trimmed by 7 bases and V by 5 bases; bases with no gene match: 6. Germline CDR1 is MNHEY and CDR2 is SMNVEV (reference sequence). This CDR3 is 15 amino acids long. As DNA, the CDR3 is TGTGCCAGCAGTACGACCGGGACAGGGAATTCACCCCTCCACTTT. It encodes CASSTTGTGNSPLHF.

V is TRBV14 and J is TRBJ2-1, with 16 positions matching TRBD2. Per the germline V gene, CDR1 is SGHDN and CDR2 is FVKESK. CDR3 size: 21 residues. The J segment lost 0 bases and the V segment lost 3 bases, leaving 11 bases of the junction unmatched. The CDR3, as DNA: TGTGCCAGCAGCCACACGATTCCGGGACTAGCGGGAGGGAACTCCTACAATGAGCAGTTCTTC. Its protein product is CASSHTIPGLAGGNSYNEQFF. Combining the CDR3 with reference TRBV14 and TRBJ2-1 gives the whole variable domain EAGVTQFPSHSVIEKGQTVTLRCDPISGHDNLYWYRRVMGKEIKFLLHFVKESKQDESGMPNNRFLAERTGGTYSTLKVQPAELEDSGVYFCASSHTIPGLAGGNSYNEQFFGPGTRLTVL.

The table lists this clone with a count of one. The chain is built from TRBV24-1 and TRBJ2-7; a weak D match, TRBD1 (6 bases). There are 13 residues in the CDR3. CDR1 and CDR2 from the germline V gene are KGHDR and SFDVKD. The V and J ends lost 10 bases and 1 base respectively, with 13 bases between them. The CDR3 nucleotides read TGTGCCACTCAAGGGGGACCTTCCTACGAGCAGTACTTC. Translated: CATQGGPSYEQYF.

This clone has a single count. The gene calls are TRBV7-3 and TRBJ1-1; D gene uncertain. Between the trimmed V and J ends, which lost 5 bases and 3 bases, there was a span of 13 bases. Germline-derived CDR1 and CDR2 are SGHTA and FQGTGA. The CDR3 consists of 14 residues. CDR3 DNA: TGTGCCAGCAGCCTCACGGTAGCGGACACTGAAGCTTTCTTT. Its protein product is CASSLTVADTEAFF.

The chain joins TRBV5-1 to TRBJ2-7, with D possibly matching TRBD1 (7 bases). Between the trimmed V and J ends, which lost 0 bases and 6 bases, there was a span of 13 bases. The CDR3 consists of 14 residues. Germline values: CDR1 SGHRS, CDR2 YFSETQ. This CDR3 reads CASSLGQGGREQYF. As DNA, the CDR3 is TGCGCCAGCAGCTTGGGTCAGGGGGGACGCGAGCAGTACTTC. The variable domain in full, with the rest retrieved from reference TRBV5-1 and TRBJ2-7, is KAGVTQTPRYLIKTRGQQVTLSCSPISGHRSVSWYQQTPGQGLQFLFEYFSETQRNKGNFPGRFSGRQFSNSRSEMNVSTLELGDSALYLCASSLGQGGREQYFGPGTRLTVT.

The chain is built from TRBV11-1 and TRBJ1-2; no definite D call. Germline loops: CDR1 SGHAT, CDR2 FQDESV (reference sequence). The CDR3 is made up of 13 amino acids. The V end was cut by 5 bases, the J end by 4 bases, with 11 bases between. The CDR3 sequence is CASSPDGIYGYTF. CDR3 in DNA: TGTGCCAGCAGCCCAGACGGGATCTATGGCTACACCTTC.

V and J are TRBV2 and TRBJ1-1; D ambiguous. Trimming shortened V by 4 bases and J by 3 bases, and 6 bases separated the two germline ends. CDR1 SNHLY and CDR2 FYNNEI come from the germline V gene. The CDR3 covers 12 residues. CDR3 amino acids: CASSVSYTEAFF. Here the CDR3 DNA reads TGTGCCAGCAGTGTATCCTACACTGAAGCTTTCTTT.

V is TRBV3-1 (or the pseudogene TRBV3-2) and J is TRBJ2-3; TRBD2 agrees at 7 bases. CDR3 length: 15 residues. With 1 base clipped from V and 5 bases from J, the junction kept 6 bases outside the gene matches. From germline, CDR1 is LGHDT and CDR2 YNNKEL (reference sequence). CDR3 loop: CASSQVAGEGDTQYF. The CDR3 DNA reads TGTGCCAGCAGCCAAGTGGCGGGAGAAGGAGATACGCAGTATTTT.

The chain links TRBV27 to TRBJ2-7, with D perhaps matching TRBD1 (6 bases). Germline CDR1 is MNHEY and CDR2 is SMNVEV (reference sequence). The CDR3 length is 13 residues. Trimming took off 5 bases at V and 5 bases at J, with 13 bases between the two ends. CDR3 sequence: CASSGQGSNEQYF. CDR3 DNA: TGTGCCAGCAGTGGGCAGGGGTCAAACGAGCAGTACTTC.

The chain has TRBV19 and TRBJ2-1; 11 bases map to TRBD2. Trimming cost V 6 bases and J 7 bases; bases outside gene matches: 11. Germline V CDR1 and CDR2: LNHDA, SQIVND (reference sequence). The CDR3 loop spans 16 amino acids. The CDR3, as DNA: TGTGCCAGTAGGTTAGCGGGAGGGGTCGGTGGAAATGAGCAGTTCTTC. This translates into CASRLAGGVGGNEQFF.